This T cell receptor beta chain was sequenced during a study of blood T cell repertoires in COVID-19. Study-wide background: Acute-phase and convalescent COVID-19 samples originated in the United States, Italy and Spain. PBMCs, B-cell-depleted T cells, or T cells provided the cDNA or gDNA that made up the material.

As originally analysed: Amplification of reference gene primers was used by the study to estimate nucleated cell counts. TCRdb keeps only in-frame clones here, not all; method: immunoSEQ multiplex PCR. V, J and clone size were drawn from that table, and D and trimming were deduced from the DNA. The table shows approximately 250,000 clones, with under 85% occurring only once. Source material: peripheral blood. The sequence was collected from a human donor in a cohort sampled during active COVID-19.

CDR3 nucleotides: TGTGCCAGCAGCTTGGGCCCAGTAGGGGGCACTGAAGCTTTCTTT. Translated, it gives CASSLGPVGGTEAFF. The rearrangement joins TRBV7-3 to TRBJ1-1; TRBD1 is a possible D gene (6 bases). Germline V CDR1 and CDR2: SGHTA, FQGTGA. The CDR3 length is 15 residues. Trimming removed 3 bases at V and 4 bases at J, with 15 bases between.